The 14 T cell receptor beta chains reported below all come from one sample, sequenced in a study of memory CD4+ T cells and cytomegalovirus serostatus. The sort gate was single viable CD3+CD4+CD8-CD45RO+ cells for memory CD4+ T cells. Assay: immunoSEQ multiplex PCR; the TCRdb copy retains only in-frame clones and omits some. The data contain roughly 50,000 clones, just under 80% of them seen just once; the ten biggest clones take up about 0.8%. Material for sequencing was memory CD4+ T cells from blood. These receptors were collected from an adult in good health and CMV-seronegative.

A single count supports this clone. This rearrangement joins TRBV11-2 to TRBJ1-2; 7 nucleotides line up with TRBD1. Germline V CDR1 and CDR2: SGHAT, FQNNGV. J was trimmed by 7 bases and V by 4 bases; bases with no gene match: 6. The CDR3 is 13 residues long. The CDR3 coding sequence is TGTGCCAGCAGCTCGACAGGGCCAGTTGGCTACACCTTC. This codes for CASSSTGPVGYTF.

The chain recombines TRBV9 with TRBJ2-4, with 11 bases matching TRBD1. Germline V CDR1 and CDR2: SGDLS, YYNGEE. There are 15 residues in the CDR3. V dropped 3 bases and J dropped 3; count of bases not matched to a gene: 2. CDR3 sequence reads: CASSAGQGVKNIQYF. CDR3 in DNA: TGTGCCAGCAGCGCGGGACAGGGGGTCAAAAACATTCAGTACTTC.

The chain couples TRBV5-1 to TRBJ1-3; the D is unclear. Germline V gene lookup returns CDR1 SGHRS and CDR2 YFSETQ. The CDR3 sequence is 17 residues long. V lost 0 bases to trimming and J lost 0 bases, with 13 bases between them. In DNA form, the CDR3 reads TGCGCCAGCAGCTTGGTGCCCGGGGAAGGCTCTGGAAACACCATATATTTT. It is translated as CASSLVPGEGSGNTIYF.

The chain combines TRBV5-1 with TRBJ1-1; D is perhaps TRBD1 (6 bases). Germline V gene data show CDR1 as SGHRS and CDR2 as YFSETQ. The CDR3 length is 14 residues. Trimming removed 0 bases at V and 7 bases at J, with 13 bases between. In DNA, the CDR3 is TGCGCCAGCAGCTTGGTCCCGGGGGCGGTTGAAGCTTTCTTT. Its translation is CASSLVPGAVEAFF. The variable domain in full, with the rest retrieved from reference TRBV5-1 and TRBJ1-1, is KAGVTQTPRYLIKTRGQQVTLSCSPISGHRSVSWYQQTPGQGLQFLFEYFSETQRNKGNFPGRFSGRQFSNSRSEMNVSTLELGDSALYLCASSLVPGAVEAFFGQGTRLTVV.

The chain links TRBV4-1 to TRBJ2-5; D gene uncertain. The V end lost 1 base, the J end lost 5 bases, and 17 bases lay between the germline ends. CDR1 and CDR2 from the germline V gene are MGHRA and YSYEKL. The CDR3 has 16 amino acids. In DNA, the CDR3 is TGCGCCAGCAGCCAAGTGGATATGGGCCTGAGGGAGACCCAGTACTTC. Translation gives CASSQVDMGLRETQYF.

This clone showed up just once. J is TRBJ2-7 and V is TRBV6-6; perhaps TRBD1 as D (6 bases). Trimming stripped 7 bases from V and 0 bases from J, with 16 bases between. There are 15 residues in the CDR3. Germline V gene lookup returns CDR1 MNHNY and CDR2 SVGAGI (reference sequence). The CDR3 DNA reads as TGTGCCAGCACCCTCGGACAGTCCCACTCCTACGAGCAGTACTTC. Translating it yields CASTLGQSHSYEQYF.

The CDR3 here is CASSVDGGAKKAFF. DNA for the CDR3: TGTGCCAGCAGCGTAGATGGGGGAGCGAAAAAAGCTTTCTTT. The J gene is TRBJ1-1, the V gene TRBV9, with a tentative D call TRBD1 (5 bases). Germline values: CDR1 SGDLS, CDR2 YYNGEE. Trimming shortened V by 0 bases and J by 9 bases, and 15 bases separated the two germline ends. The CDR3 is 14 residues long.

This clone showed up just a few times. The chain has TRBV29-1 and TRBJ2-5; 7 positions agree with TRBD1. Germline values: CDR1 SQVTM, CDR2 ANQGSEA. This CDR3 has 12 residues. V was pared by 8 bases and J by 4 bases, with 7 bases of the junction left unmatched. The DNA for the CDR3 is TGCAGCCATAATAACAGGGGAGAGACCCAGTACTTC. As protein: CSHNNRGETQYF.

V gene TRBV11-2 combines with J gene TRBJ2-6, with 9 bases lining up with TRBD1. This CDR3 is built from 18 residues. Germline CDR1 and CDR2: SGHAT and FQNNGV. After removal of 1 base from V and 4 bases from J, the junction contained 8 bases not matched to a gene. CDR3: CASSLARTGVSGANVLTF. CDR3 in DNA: TGTGCCAGCAGCTTAGCACGGACAGGGGTTTCCGGGGCCAACGTCCTGACTTTC.

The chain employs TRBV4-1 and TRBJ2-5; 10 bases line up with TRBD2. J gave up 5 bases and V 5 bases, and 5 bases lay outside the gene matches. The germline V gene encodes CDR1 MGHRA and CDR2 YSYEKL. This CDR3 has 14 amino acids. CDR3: CASSIPSGGETQYF. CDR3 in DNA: TGCGCCAGCAGCATTCCTAGCGGGGGTGAGACCCAGTACTTC.

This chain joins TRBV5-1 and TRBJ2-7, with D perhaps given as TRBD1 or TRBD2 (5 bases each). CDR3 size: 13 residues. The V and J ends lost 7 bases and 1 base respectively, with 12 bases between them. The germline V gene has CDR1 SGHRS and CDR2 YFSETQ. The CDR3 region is CASSPGRSYEQYF. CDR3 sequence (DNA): TGCGCCAGCTCCCCGGGGCGATCCTACGAGCAGTACTTC. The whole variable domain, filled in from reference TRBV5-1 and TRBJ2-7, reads KAGVTQTPRYLIKTRGQQVTLSCSPISGHRSVSWYQQTPGQGLQFLFEYFSETQRNKGNFPGRFSGRQFSNSRSEMNVSTLELGDSALYLCASSPGRSYEQYFGPGTRLTVT.

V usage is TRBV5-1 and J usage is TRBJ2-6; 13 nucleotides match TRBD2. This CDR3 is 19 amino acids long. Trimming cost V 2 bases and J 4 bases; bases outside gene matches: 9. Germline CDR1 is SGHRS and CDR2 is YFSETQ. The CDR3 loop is CASSLLAGGPSSGANVLTF. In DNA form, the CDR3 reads TGCGCCAGCAGCTTACTAGCGGGAGGGCCGTCTTCAGGGGCCAACGTCCTGACTTTC. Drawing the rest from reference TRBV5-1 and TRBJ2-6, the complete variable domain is KAGVTQTPRYLIKTRGQQVTLSCSPISGHRSVSWYQQTPGQGLQFLFEYFSETQRNKGNFPGRFSGRQFSNSRSEMNVSTLELGDSALYLCASSLLAGGPSSGANVLTFGAGSRLTVL.

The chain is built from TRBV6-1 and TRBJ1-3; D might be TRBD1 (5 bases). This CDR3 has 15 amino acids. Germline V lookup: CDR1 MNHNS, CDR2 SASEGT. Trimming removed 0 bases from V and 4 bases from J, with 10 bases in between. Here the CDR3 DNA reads TGTGCCAGCAGTGAAGCTTCAGGGATAGGAAACACCATATATTTT. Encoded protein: CASSEASGIGNTIYF.

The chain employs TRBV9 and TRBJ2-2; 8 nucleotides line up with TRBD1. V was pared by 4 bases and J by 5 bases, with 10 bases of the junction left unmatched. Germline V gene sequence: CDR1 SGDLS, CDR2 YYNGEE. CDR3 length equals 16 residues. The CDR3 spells CASSPRQGSGTGELFF. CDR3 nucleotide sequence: TGTGCCAGCAGCCCACGACAGGGGTCGGGGACCGGGGAGCTGTTTTTT.